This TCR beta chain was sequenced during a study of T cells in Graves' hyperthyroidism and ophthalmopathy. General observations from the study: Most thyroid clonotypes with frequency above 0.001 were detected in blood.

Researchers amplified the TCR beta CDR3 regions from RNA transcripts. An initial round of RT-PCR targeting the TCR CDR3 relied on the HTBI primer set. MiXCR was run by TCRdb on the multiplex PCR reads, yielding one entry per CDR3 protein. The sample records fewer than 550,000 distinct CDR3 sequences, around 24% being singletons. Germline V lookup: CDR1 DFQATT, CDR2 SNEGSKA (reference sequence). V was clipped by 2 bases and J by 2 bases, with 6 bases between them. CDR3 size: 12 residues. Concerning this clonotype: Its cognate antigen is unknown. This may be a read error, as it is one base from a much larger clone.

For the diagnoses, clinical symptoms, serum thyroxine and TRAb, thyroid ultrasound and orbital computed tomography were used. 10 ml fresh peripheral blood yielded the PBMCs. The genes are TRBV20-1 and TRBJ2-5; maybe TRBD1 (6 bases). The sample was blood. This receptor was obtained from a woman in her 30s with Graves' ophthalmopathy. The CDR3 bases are TGCAGTGCTAGACAGGGGCAAGAGACCCAGTACTTC. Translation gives CSARQGQETQYF.